These 29 T cell receptor beta chains share one sample of origin, sequenced in a study of T cell changes during pregnancy in multiple sclerosis. The assay was immunoSEQ multiplex PCR, and TCRdb's table has in-frame clones only and misses some. Here the sample spans some 80,000 clones, approximately 93% being singletons. The sample consisted of CD4+ T cells from peripheral blood mononuclear cells, taken after pregnancy. The source is a female donor with multiple sclerosis, enrolled in a pregnancy study.

The rearrangement joins TRBV19 to TRBJ1-4; D gene uncertain. V lost 8 bases to trimming and J lost 4 bases, with 11 bases between them. The V gene's germline CDR1 is LNHDA and CDR2 SQIVND (reference sequence). This CDR3 has 13 amino acids. DNA of the CDR3: TGTGCCAGTCTTTCTTCTATTAATGAAAAACTGTTTTTT. Translating it yields CASLSSINEKLFF. Variable domain in full (rest from reference TRBV19 and TRBJ1-4): DGGITQSPKYLFRKEGQNVTLSCEQNLNHDAMYWYRQDPGQGLRLIYYSQIVNDFQKGDIAEGYSVSREKKESFPLTVTSAQKNPTAFYLCASLSSINEKLFFGSGTQLSVL.

This clone was observed once. This rearrangement joins TRBV28 to TRBJ1-3, with 7 positions matching TRBD1. CDR3 length: 16 residues. Per the germline V gene, CDR1 is MDHEN and CDR2 is SYDVKM. Trimming took 3 bases from V and 0 from J; bases not matched to a gene: 5. CDR3 loop: CASSLQGGPSGNTIYF. The DNA of the CDR3 is TGTGCCAGCAGTTTGCAGGGGGGCCCCTCTGGAAACACCATATATTTT.

This clone has just one count. V is TRBV6-5 and J is TRBJ2-7; D gene ambiguous. The V end was cut by 0 bases, the J end by 3 bases, with 12 bases between. The length of the CDR3 is 15 residues. Germline V CDR1 and CDR2: MNHEY, SVGAGI. The CDR3 is CASSYSPGLSYEQYF. CDR3 nucleotide sequence: TGTGCCAGCAGTTACTCGCCGGGTTTAAGCTACGAGCAGTACTTC.

The chain is built from TRBV9 and TRBJ2-6; a possible D gene is TRBD1 (6 bases). The CDR3 sequence is 18 residues long. Germline V gives CDR1 SGDLS, CDR2 YYNGEE. V was pared by 0 bases and J by 0 bases, with 13 bases between. CDR3 sequence: CASSVEAGVISGANVLTF. The CDR3 DNA sequence: TGTGCCAGCAGCGTAGAGGCAGGGGTGATCTCTGGGGCCAACGTCCTGACTTTC.

This chain connects TRBV11-1 to TRBJ2-1; D possibly corresponds to TRBD2 (5 bases). In germline, CDR1 is SGHAT, CDR2 FQDESV (reference sequence). Trimming pared 4 bases from V and 0 bases from J, leaving 13 bases between. CDR3 length: 16 amino acids. The CDR3 DNA reads as TGTGCCAGCAGCTCAAACCCGGGAATCTCCTACAATGAGCAGTTCTTC. Translating it yields CASSSNPGISYNEQFF.

V and J are TRBV6-6 and TRBJ1-2; 9 bases are shared with TRBD1. This CDR3 is 14 amino acids long. Trimming at V came to 4 bases and at J to 6 bases, leaving 6 bases not matched to a gene. CDR1 MNHNY and CDR2 SVGAGI come from the germline V gene (reference sequence). CDR3: CASSLQGARHGYTF. Written as DNA, the CDR3 is TGTGCCAGCAGTTTACAGGGGGCAAGGCATGGCTACACCTTC.

This chain links TRBV5-4 with TRBJ2-5; D is perhaps TRBD2 (6 bases). The germline V and J ends were trimmed by 0 bases and 5 bases, with 11 bases remaining between them. Per germline, CDR1 SGHNT and CDR2 YYREEE (reference sequence). CDR3 size: 14 residues. The CDR3 coding sequence is TGTGCCAGCAGCTTGGTGGCTAGCGAGGAGACCCAGTACTTC. This sequence encodes CASSLVASEETQYF.

The chain uses TRBV19 and TRBJ1-5; the D gene is possibly TRBD1 (5 bases). The germline gives CDR1 LNHDA, CDR2 SQIVND (reference sequence). The CDR3 runs 11 residues. Trimming took 5 bases from V and 9 from J, leaving 8 bases between them. CDR3 amino acids: CASSSGGPQHF. The CDR3 bases are TGTGCCAGTAGTTCGGGGGGGCCCCAGCATTTT.

The V and J genes are TRBV7-2 and TRBJ2-1, with D tentatively TRBD2 (5 bases). CDR1 and CDR2 from the germline V gene are SGHTA and FQGNSA. The CDR3 runs 14 residues. Trimming took off 1 base at V and 5 bases at J, with 9 bases between the two ends. Here the CDR3 DNA reads TGTGCCAGCAGCTTAGAAGGTAGCGACAATGAGCAGTTCTTC. Its protein is CASSLEGSDNEQFF.

V and J are TRBV7-9 and TRBJ1-1; D ambiguous. The length of the CDR3 is 14 residues. The germline gives CDR1 SEHNR, CDR2 FQNEAQ (reference sequence). Trimming removed 3 bases from V and 5 bases from J, with 13 bases in between. CDR3 in amino acids: CASSLKSTGTEAFF. The CDR3 DNA reads TGTGCCAGCAGCTTGAAATCGACGGGAACTGAAGCTTTCTTT.

The rearrangement uses TRBV5-4 and TRBJ1-2, with D perhaps matching TRBD1 (5 bases). The ends were cut back, 7 bases at V and 7 bases at J, with 17 bases in the middle. CDR1 and CDR2 from the germline V gene are SGHNT and YYREEE (reference sequence). This CDR3 has 13 amino acids. The CDR3 DNA reads TGTGCCAGCGGGGCGGGGATACGGGGTGGCTACACCTTC. This encodes CASGAGIRGGYTF.

To note about this clone: Other DNA sequences from this sample encode an identical CDR3 as well. The genes are TRBV6-5 and TRBJ2-7; 7 positions match TRBD1. Germline V gene lookup returns CDR1 MNHEY and CDR2 SVGAGI. The trim removed 6 bases at V and 0 bases at J, leaving 5 bases unmatched. This CDR3 region has 14 residues. Here the CDR3 reads CASSGTASSYEQYF. The CDR3 nucleotides are TGTGCCAGCAGCGGGACAGCGAGCTCCTACGAGCAGTACTTC.

This chain uses TRBV27 with TRBJ2-7; possibly TRBD2 for D (5 bases). From germline, CDR1 is MNHEY and CDR2 SMNVEV (reference sequence). This CDR3 is 13 amino acids long. V gave up 3 bases and J gave up 2 bases, with 8 bases separating them. In DNA form, the CDR3 reads TGTGCCAGCAGTTTCGGGGAAGCCTACGAGCAGTACTTC. This sequence encodes CASSFGEAYEQYF.

This chain connects TRBV27 to TRBJ2-3; 15 nucleotides line up with TRBD2. Trimming removed 5 bases from V and 0 bases from J; junction bases left unmatched: 9. The length of the CDR3 is 19 residues. Germline V lookup: CDR1 MNHEY, CDR2 SMNVEV (reference sequence). The CDR3 reads CASSAGLAGGMGSTDTQYF. DNA of the CDR3: TGTGCCAGCAGTGCGGGACTAGCGGGAGGTATGGGGAGCACAGATACGCAGTATTTT.

The CDR3 reads CASSLFLRENTEAFF. CDR3 sequence (DNA): TGTGCCAGCAGTTTATTTTTGAGGGAGAACACTGAAGCTTTCTTT. The gene calls are TRBV6-7 and TRBJ1-1; unclear D gene. TRBV6-7 is labeled an ORF, and its function is uncertain. This CDR3 is built from 15 residues. The V end lost 4 bases, the J end lost 1 base, and 13 bases lay between the germline ends.

The chain joins TRBV28 to TRBJ1-1; 8 nucleotides match TRBD1. V shed 5 bases, J shed 8 bases, and the junction held 4 bases outside the gene matches. CDR1 and CDR2 (germline): MDHEN, SYDVKM. The CDR3 has 12 residues. CDR3 nucleotides: TGTGCCAGCAGTGTCGGACAGGGCGAAGCTTTCTTT. Its translation is CASSVGQGEAFF.

This chain uses TRBV7-9 with TRBJ2-7; possibly TRBD1 for D (5 bases). The CDR3 loop spans 15 amino acids. Germline assignment: CDR1 SEHNR and CDR2 FQNEAQ (reference sequence). V was trimmed by 2 bases and J by 3 bases, leaving 14 bases between them. CDR3 sequence: CASSLRRGFYYEQYF. The CDR3 nucleotides read TGTGCCAGCAGCTTAAGAAGGGGCTTCTACTACGAGCAGTACTTC.

The V call is TRBV9, the J call TRBJ2-5, with D perhaps TRBD2 (6 bases). V was trimmed by 4 bases and J by 2 bases, leaving 18 bases between them. Germline-derived CDR1 and CDR2 are SGDLS and YYNGEE. The CDR3 runs to 16 residues. CDR3 in DNA: TGTGCCAGCAGCCCCCATGGGGGAGGCCGACAAGAGACCCAGTACTTC. This sequence encodes CASSPHGGGRQETQYF.

The J gene is TRBJ2-4, the V gene TRBV28; TRBD1 might be the D (5 bases). The CDR3 length is 13 residues. Trimming removed 7 bases from V and 8 bases from J, with 15 bases in between. CDR1 and CDR2 from the germline V gene are MDHEN and SYDVKM. This CDR3 reads CASTGLPGDIQYF. Here the CDR3 DNA reads TGTGCCAGCACAGGGCTGCCGGGCGACATTCAGTACTTC.

The rearrangement joins TRBV7-9 to TRBJ1-3; 7 bases agree with TRBD1. Germline loops: CDR1 SEHNR, CDR2 FQNEAQ (reference sequence). The ends lost 4 bases at V and 1 base at J; junction bases unmatched: 13. The CDR3 runs to 18 residues. CDR3 sequence reads: CASSSTGTESWSGNTIYF. The CDR3 nucleotides read TGTGCCAGCAGCTCGACCGGGACAGAGAGTTGGTCTGGAAACACCATATATTTT. Variable domain in full (rest from reference TRBV7-9 and TRBJ1-3): DTGVSQNPRHKITKRGQNVTFRCDPISEHNRLYWYRQTLGQGPEFLTYFQNEAQLEKSRLLSDRFSAERPKGSFSTLEIQRTEQGDSAMYLCASSSTGTESWSGNTIYFGEGSWLTVV.

The V call is TRBV6-1, the J call TRBJ2-3; D is unresolved. The CDR3 runs to 13 residues. CDR1 MNHNS and CDR2 SASEGT come from the germline V gene. V was pared by 7 bases and J by 0 bases, with 8 bases between. The CDR3 spells CASNEQSTDTQYF. The CDR3 nucleotides are TGTGCCAGCAACGAACAAAGCACAGATACGCAGTATTTT.

The gene calls are TRBV11-1 and TRBJ2-2; 7 bases agree with TRBD1. Germline V lookup: CDR1 SGHAT, CDR2 FQDESV (reference sequence). The CDR3 loop spans 16 amino acids. Trimming cost V 6 bases and J 2 bases; bases outside gene matches: 9. The CDR3: CASSRSGQSNTGELFF. The CDR3 nucleotides are TGTGCCAGCAGTCGTTCGGGACAGAGCAACACCGGGGAGCTGTTTTTT.

The CDR3 bases are TGTGCCAGCACCTCAAGCCCCGCCGTCGGGAATACGCAGTATTTT. This gives the protein CASTSSPAVGNTQYF. V is TRBV11-2 and J is TRBJ2-3, with D tentatively TRBD2 (5 bases). The CDR3 covers 15 residues. Trimming cost V 7 bases and J 7 bases, with 21 bases left between them. In germline, CDR1 is SGHAT, CDR2 FQNNGV.

The chain is built from TRBV28 and TRBJ2-7; TRBD1 matches 8 bases. The CDR3 length is 15 residues. Germline V lookup: CDR1 MDHEN, CDR2 SYDVKM. V shed 6 bases, J shed 3 bases, and the junction held 10 bases outside the gene matches. CDR3 sequence reads: CASSPTGGRFYEQYF. CDR3 nucleotides: TGTGCCAGCAGCCCTACAGGGGGGAGGTTCTACGAGCAGTACTTC.

This chain connects TRBV19 to TRBJ2-5; D perhaps matches TRBD1 (6 bases). Per germline, CDR1 LNHDA and CDR2 SQIVND (reference sequence). Trimming stripped 10 bases from V and 4 bases from J, with 22 bases between. The CDR3 totals 15 residues. The CDR3 coding sequence is TGTGCCACCCAGCCCGGGACAAGGACGGGAGAGACCCAGTACTTC. Amino acids: CATQPGTRTGETQYF.

The chain joins TRBV28 to TRBJ1-2; 9 bases align to TRBD1. V shed 5 bases, J shed 5 bases, and the junction held 9 bases outside the gene matches. CDR1 MDHEN and CDR2 SYDVKM come from the germline V gene. This CDR3 has 15 amino acids. The CDR3 protein is CASSAGTGKGYGYTF. As DNA, the CDR3 is TGTGCCAGCAGTGCTGGGACAGGGAAGGGATATGGCTACACCTTC.

V and J are TRBV6-1 and TRBJ1-1, with unresolved D. Between the trimmed V and J ends, which lost 8 bases and 11 bases, there was a span of 21 bases. Germline CDR1 and CDR2: MNHNS and SASEGT. This CDR3 region has 13 residues. The CDR3 sequence: CASGEIIGIGAFF. CDR3 bases: TGTGCCAGCGGAGAGATTATAGGTATTGGGGCTTTCTTT.

This sequence joins TRBV27 and TRBJ2-3; maybe TRBD2 (6 bases). The CDR3 extends over 15 amino acids. Trimming stripped 3 bases from V and 6 bases from J, with 16 bases between. Germline loops: CDR1 MNHEY, CDR2 SMNVEV (reference sequence). CDR3: CASSFTAGPTDTQYF. CDR3 DNA sequence: TGTGCCAGCAGTTTCACGGCGGGACCTACTGATACGCAGTATTTT.

The rearrangement joins TRBV2 to TRBJ1-2; maybe TRBD1 (5 bases). The CDR3 sequence is 17 residues long. Trimming pared 6 bases from V and 8 bases from J, leaving 28 bases between. CDR1 is SNHLY, CDR2 FYNNEI, per germline. The CDR3 protein is CASSQRRGTSNVYGYTF. In DNA form, the CDR3 reads TGTGCCAGCAGCCAACGGCGGGGCACCTCGAACGTTTACGGCTACACCTTC.